A selection of T cell receptor beta chains follows, all from one sample in a study of multiple sclerosis patients with progressive multifocal leukoencephalopathy. Method: immunoSEQ multiplex PCR; TCRdb's copy keeps in-frame clones and lacks some. Of 25,000 to 35,000 clones in the sample, approximately 91% were seen once. Sequencing used PBMCs. All receptors derive from a human donor with multiple sclerosis. Each CDR3 is given with its conserved first and last residue. Fields, in order: J gene, D gene, V gene, clone size, CDR3 DNA, CDR3 protein. A D gene is named only where the DNA matches it firmly. Rows give clone size only sometimes, using once, few, many, or a class for an expanded clone.

>TRBJ2-7|TRBD1|TRBV28|.
TGTGCCAGCAGCAAGGGGGCCGACGAGCAGTACTTC
CASSKGADEQYF
>TRBJ2-7|TRBD1|TRBV6-5|.
TGTGCCAGCAGCCGCGGACAGGGTAACGTGCAGTACTTC
CASSRGQGNVQYF
>TRBJ1-4|.|TRBV15|.
TGTGCCACCAGCCTTGACAGTACCTTTAATGAAAAACTGTTTTTT
CATSLDSTFNEKLFF
>TRBJ2-7|.|TRBV7-9|.
TGTGCCAGCAGCCCCGACGTCTACGAGCAGTACTTC
CASSPDVYEQYF
>TRBJ1-2|.|TRBV28|.
TGTGCCAGCAGTTTGGATCGGGACATGTTAGACTATGGCTACACCTTC
CASSLDRDMLDYGYTF
>TRBJ2-1|.|TRBV10-1|.
TGCGCCAGCAGTGAGGACAGGAGGGCCCCCAATGAGCAGTTCTTC
CASSEDRRAPNEQFF
>TRBJ2-2|TRBD2|TRBV28|.
TGTGCCAGCAGTTCTTGGGGACTAGCGGGAGGGCCCGGGGAGCTGTTTTTT
CASSSWGLAGGPGELFF
>TRBJ2-1|TRBD2|TRBV4-2|.
TGTGCCAGCAGCCAAGAACTATCGGGAGGACTATACAATGAGCAGTTCTTC
CASSQELSGGLYNEQFF
>TRBJ1-1|.|TRBV18|.
TGTGCCAGCTCACGTGCTCCCCCGGGGGCGAACACTGAAGCTTTCTTT
CASSRAPPGANTEAFF
>TRBJ1-2|TRBD1|TRBV6-4|.
TGTGCCAGCAGGGAAAGACAGGGAGTGAACTATGGCTACACCTTC
CASRERQGVNYGYTF
>TRBJ2-7|TRBD2|TRBV18|.
TGTGCCAGCTCACCCGGCCCCGGGAGGTCCTACGAGCAGTACTTC
CASSPGPGRSYEQYF
>TRBJ2-6|.|TRBV19|.
TGTGCCAGTAGTATCGGTTTCTCTGGGACCAACGTCCTGACTTTC
CASSIGFSGTNVLTF
>TRBJ1-1|TRBD1|TRBV6-1|.
TGTGCCAGCACTCGACAGGGTGGAGACACTGAAGCTTTCTTT
CASTRQGGDTEAFF
>TRBJ2-7|TRBD1|TRBV28|.
TGTGCCAGCAGTCCCTCGCGCGGGACAGGGTACGAGCAGTACTTC
CASSPSRGTGYEQYF
>TRBJ2-3|TRBD1|TRBV28|.
TGTGCCAGCAATATTGGACAGGGGGCCACAGATACGCAGTATTTT
CASNIGQGATDTQYF
>TRBJ2-1|.|TRBV28|.
TGTGCCAGCAGTTCCCTTTCGGGGACGTTCGATGAGCAGTTCTTC
CASSSLSGTFDEQFF
>TRBJ2-5|.|TRBV5-6|.
TGTGCCAGCAGCTTCGGCCCGAGACAGCAGCAAGAGACCCAGTACTTC
CASSFGPRQQQETQYF
>TRBJ1-3|.|TRBV30|.
TGTGCCTGGTTTCGGTCTGGAAACACCATATATTTT
CAWFRSGNTIYF
>TRBJ1-1|.|TRBV2|.
TGTGCCAGCAAAAGAGGGCAGGGTCCGGGAGCTTTCTTT
CASKRGQGPGAFF
>TRBJ2-6|.|TRBV28|.
TGTGCCAGCAGTTTATTACCTCCGGGACCGGGATCTGGGGCCAACGTCCTGACTTTC
CASSLLPPGPGSGANVLTF
>TRBJ1-1|.|TRBV21-1|.
TGTGCCAGCAGCAAAGGACAGGGGGAGCCTGAAGCTTTCTTT
CASSKGQGEPEAFF
>TRBJ2-7|.|TRBV6-5|.
TGTGCCAGCAGTTACGTAGGGGATCCCAACGAGCAGTACTTC
CASSYVGDPNEQYF
>TRBJ1-3|.|TRBV5-1|.
TGCGCCAGCAGCCCTTGGCCCGGGGCAGAAAACACCATATATTTT
CASSPWPGAENTIYF
>TRBJ2-7|TRBD2|TRBV2|.
TGTGCCAGCAGCGTCGGGGGGGCTAACGAGCAGTACTTC
CASSVGGANEQYF
>TRBJ2-7|TRBD1|TRBV18|.
TGTGCCAGCAAACCTGGGACAGCGCACTCCTACGAGCAGTACTTC
CASKPGTAHSYEQYF
>TRBJ2-7|.|TRBV2|.
TGTGCCAGCAGGGCATATCCCTCTTCCTACGAGCAGTACTTC
CASRAYPSSYEQYF
>TRBJ2-1|.|TRBV28|.
TGTGCCAGCAGTTTAGTATATCCTCCCCGTGAGCAGTTCTTC
CASSLVYPPREQFF
>TRBJ2-3|.|TRBV4-3|.
TGCGCCAGCAGTCTATCAGGGGTAGCGACCACAGATACGCAGTATTTT
CASSLSGVATTDTQYF
>TRBJ2-7|.|TRBV30|.
TGTGCCTGGAGTGCCGACTTATCCCTTATCCGCAACGAGCAGTACTTC
CAWSADLSLIRNEQYF
>TRBJ2-7|TRBD2|TRBV9|.
TGTGCCAGCAGTCCCGTGGGGACTAGCGGTCCAAGCGAGCAGTACTTC
CASSPVGTSGPSEQYF
>TRBJ1-1|.|TRBV4-3|.
TGCGCCAGCAGCCAAGATGTACACCCCAGCGGGACTGAAGCTTTCTTT
CASSQDVHPSGTEAFF
>TRBJ2-1|TRBD2|TRBV11-3|.
TGTGCCAGCAGTCCAAACACCCAACTAGCGGGAGGGGATAATGAGCAGTTCTTC
CASSPNTQLAGGDNEQFF
>TRBJ2-7|.|TRBV7-9|.
TGTGCCAGCAGCCGGGACGGAACCTACGAGCAGTACTTC
CASSRDGTYEQYF
>TRBJ1-2|.|TRBV5-1|.
TGCGCCAGCAGCTTGCTTCCCCCACAGGGAGAGGGCTACACCTTC
CASSLLPPQGEGYTF
>TRBJ1-2|.|TRBV7-2|.
TGTGCCAGCAGCTCAACGACTAATACCCTCTATGGCTACACCTTC
CASSSTTNTLYGYTF
>TRBJ2-5|.|TRBV27|.
TGTGCCAGCAGTACCCGATCGGGAGAGACCCAGTACTTC
CASSTRSGETQYF
>TRBJ1-2|.|TRBV5-6|.
TGTGCCAGCGACAGGTCCCAAGACAGAGCATACTATGGCTACACCTTC
CASDRSQDRAYYGYTF
>TRBJ1-2|TRBD1|TRBV29-1|.
TGCAGCGTTGAAGTGGTGGACAGGGGCTATGGCTACACCTTC
CSVEVVDRGYGYTF
>TRBJ2-7|TRBD2|TRBV7-6|.
TGTGCCAGCAGCTTATTGAGCGCGGGGGATTACGAGCAGTACTTC
CASSLLSAGDYEQYF
>TRBJ2-7|.|TRBV19|.
TGTGCCAGTAGTCCTCAGGGTAGCAGCTACGAGCAGTACTTC
CASSPQGSSYEQYF
>TRBJ1-6|TRBD1|TRBV28|.
TGTGCCAGCACCCTAGGGGGCAGCTCCTATAATTCACCCCTCCACTTT
CASTLGGSSYNSPLHF
>TRBJ2-2|TRBD2|TRBV10-3|.
TGTGCCATCAGTCAACTAGCGGGAGTGGCCACCGGGGAGCTGTTTTTT
CAISQLAGVATGELFF
>TRBJ2-1|TRBD2|TRBV6-4|.
TGTGCCAGCAGTACCCTAGCGGGAGCCTCTAATGAGCAGTTCTTC
CASSTLAGASNEQFF
>TRBJ2-3|TRBD2|TRBV10-3|.
TGTGCCATCACTCCCGTACTAGCGGGACCAACAGATACGCAGTATTTT
CAITPVLAGPTDTQYF
>TRBJ1-1|.|TRBV6-6|.
TGTGCCAGCAGTTACTCCGTAGGGGGGGGCACTGAAGCTTTCTTT
CASSYSVGGGTEAFF
>TRBJ1-2|.|TRBV20-1|once
TGCAGTGCACCGGAGAACTATGGCTACACCTTC
CSAPENYGYTF
>TRBJ2-1|.|TRBV7-6|.
TGTGCCAGCAGCCCGGAGAGGGAACAAACCTACAATGAGCAGTTCTTC
CASSPEREQTYNEQFF
>TRBJ2-5|.|TRBV2|few
TGTGCCAGCAGTGGACCGGGACGTGGCCGGCCGACCCAGTACTTC
CASSGPGRGRPTQYF
>TRBJ2-1|.|TRBV5-1|.
TGCGCCAGCAGCTTCGCCCGGGACAATGAGCAGTTCTTC
CASSFARDNEQFF
>TRBJ2-7|.|TRBV4-3|once
TGCGCCAGCAGCCAAGGTAACGGGATCTCCTACGAGCAGTACTTC
CASSQGNGISYEQYF
>TRBJ1-2|.|TRBV10-3|.
TGTGCCATCAGTGAATCGGGAGGCTATGGCTACACCTTC
CAISESGGYGYTF
>TRBJ2-2|.|TRBV27|.
TGTGCCAGCAGTTTGGGCATGGTTATAGCCGGCACCGGGGAGCTGTTTTTT
CASSLGMVIAGTGELFF
>TRBJ1-4|TRBD1|TRBV5-5|.
TGTGCCAGCAGCCGGACAGGGGGAAATGAAAAACTGTTTTTT
CASSRTGGNEKLFF